This TCR beta chain was profiled in a study of regulatory T cells in long-lasting Graves disease. The wider study: Over 5 years on antithyroid drugs plus positive TSH receptor antibodies marked Graves' disease as persistent. Findings and caveats of the study: Persistent disease preferred TRBV28, TRBJ1-2 and TRBJ2-5; new disease, TRBV20-1 and TRBJ2-1. Among persistent patients, a larger number of public clonotypes were shared (about 3,000) than among newly diagnosed patients (roughly 1,000).

Time point reported: persistent/refractory GD, antithyroid drugs over 5 years with positive TRAb. The TCR library used RNA extracted from PBMCs. Per the germline V gene, CDR1 is SNHLY and CDR2 is FYNNEI. V dropped 3 bases and J dropped 2 bases, with 12 bases sitting between them. This CDR3 spans 15 amino acids. Points on this clonotype: Antigen unknown.

HTBI primers from iRepertoire and Arm-PCR of CDR3 regions yielded the TCR beta libraries. TCRdb analysed the multiplex PCR reads with MiXCR anew, one entry per CDR3 protein. The repertoire holds about 290,000 distinct CDR3 sequences, with around a fifth as singletons. The starting material was peripheral blood mononuclear cells (PBMCs), obtained when the disease was refractory, from a patient treated with antithyroid drugs. The rearrangement joins TRBV2 to TRBJ2-3; D remains ambiguous. The TCR comes from a female donor with Graves disease. CDR3 sequence reads: CASSDRTPDTDTQYF. In DNA form, the CDR3 reads TGTGCCAGCAGTGACAGGACCCCGGACACAGATACGCAGTATTTT.